The 6 T cell receptor beta chains listed next were all sequenced from one sample in a study of molecular identifiers for immune sequencing clone quantification. MiXCR, applied by TCRdb to the PCR reads, yields one record per CDR3 protein. The sample has around 94,000 distinct CDR3 sequences, about 35% seen once; the top ten hold over 8%. The sequencing input was naive CD8+ T cells from blood, with Jurkat cell RNA spiked in. Regarding subset: FACS-sorted CD8+CD4-CCR7+CD45RA+ naive T cells. Receptor source: a human donor in good health. Some libraries in this study had Jurkat cell RNA spiked in.

V and J are TRBV28 and TRBJ2-7, with TRBD2 as a possible D gene (6 bases). The length of the CDR3 is 13 residues. V lost 6 bases to trimming and J lost 3 bases, with 12 bases between them. Germline V gene data show CDR1 as MDHEN and CDR2 as SYDVKM. Here the CDR3 reads CASSFWGVYEQYF. DNA for the CDR3: TGTGCCAGCAGCTTCTGGGGGGTCTACGAGCAGTACTTC.

This rearrangement joins TRBV6-2 or TRBV6-3 to TRBJ2-1; perhaps TRBD1 as D (6 bases). The V end was cut by 6 bases, the J end by 4 bases, with 13 bases between. CDR1 is MNHEY and CDR2 is SVGEGT in the germline V gene. The CDR3 loop spans 14 amino acids. The chain's CDR3 is CASSGQTYYNEQFF. The CDR3 region has the DNA TGTGCCAGCAGCGGACAGACCTATTACAATGAGCAGTTCTTC.

The V call is TRBV7-9, the J call TRBJ2-3; 11 nucleotides align to TRBD2. The CDR3 runs to 16 residues. The germline CDR1 and CDR2 sequences are SEHNR and FQNEAQ (reference sequence). Trimming at V came to 3 bases and at J to 3 bases, leaving 5 bases not matched to a gene. This CDR3 reads CASSFWTSGPTDTQYF. The CDR3 DNA follows: TGTGCCAGCAGCTTCTGGACTAGCGGGCCGACAGATACGCAGTATTTT.

As to this clonotype: A read error may be the cause here, since a much bigger clone is one base away. The chain carries TRBV29-1 and TRBJ1-2; D call uncertain. V was shortened by 7 bases and J by 0 bases, with 12 bases between the two germline ends. The V gene's germline CDR1 is SQVTM and CDR2 ANQGSEA. The CDR3 consists of 13 residues. CDR3 protein: CSGANLANYGYTF. The CDR3 DNA follows: TGCAGCGGTGCTAATCTAGCTAACTATGGCTACACCTTC.

On this clonotype: A read error may explain this, as a much larger clone is one base away. The chain combines TRBV9 with TRBJ2-7; the D is unclear. The CDR3 is made up of 11 amino acids. The germline V gene encodes CDR1 SGDLS and CDR2 YYNGEE. CDR3 amino acids: CASSAGYEQNF. The CDR3 DNA reads as TGTGCCAGCAGCGCCGGATACGAGCAGAACTTC.

This sequence joins TRBV9 and TRBJ2-3, with TRBD1 matching 8 bases. Trimming removed 2 bases from V and 6 bases from J; junction bases left unmatched: 2. Germline values: CDR1 SGDLS, CDR2 YYNGEE. This CDR3 spans 13 amino acids. CDR3: CASSVTGADTQYF. Written as DNA, the CDR3 is TGTGCCAGCAGCGTGACAGGGGCGGATACGCAGTATTTT.